Shown below are 16 T cell receptor beta chains from a single sample sequenced in a study of regulatory T cells in long-lasting Graves disease. Indicated time point: newly diagnosed GD, antithyroid drugs for less than 3 months. Extracted RNA from PBMCs served as the source of the TCR library. Arm-PCR of CDR3 regions and iRepertoire HTBI primers were the basis on which TCR beta libraries were built. TCRdb re-derived calls from the multiplex PCR reads in MiXCR, one entry per CDR3 protein. The sample has approximately 480,000 distinct CDR3 sequences; 15% to 20% are singletons. This sample was also put to use in a study of T cells in Graves' hyperthyroidism and ophthalmopathy.

Here the sequenced sample was peripheral blood mononuclear cells (PBMCs), taken at new diagnosis, from a patient treated with antithyroid drugs. The receptors come from a man aged 35 to 55 with Graves disease.

This clonotype was detected only a few times. This rearrangement joins TRBV6-4 to TRBJ2-5, with a possible D match to TRBD1 (6 bases). Trimming left V 6 bases short and J 5 bases short, with 16 bases between. The CDR3 consists of 14 residues. Germline V gene lookup returns CDR1 MRHNA and CDR2 SNTAGT. CDR3 in amino acids: CASRPTGSSETQYF. CDR3 sequence (DNA): TGTGCCAGCAGACCGACAGGCAGTTCGGAGACCCAGTACTTC.

This clonotype was seen at least ten times. V usage is TRBV7-9 and J usage is TRBJ2-5, with D possibly TRBD2 on 7 matching bases. CDR1 is SEHNR and CDR2 is FQNEAQ in the germline V gene (reference sequence). The CDR3 sequence is 14 residues long. Trimming left V 10 bases short and J 4 bases short, with 19 bases between. The CDR3 nucleotides read TGTGCCACCCAACTCGCGGGGGCGGGAGAGACCCAGTACTTC. The encoded protein is CATQLAGAGETQYF. The whole variable domain, filled in from reference TRBV7-9 and TRBJ2-5, reads DTGVSQNPRHKITKRGQNVTFRCDPISEHNRLYWYRQTLGQGPEFLTYFQNEAQLEKSRLLSDRFSAERPKGSFSTLEIQRTEQGDSAMYLCATQLAGAGETQYFGPGTRLLVL.

This clonotype was seen more than once but under ten times. The chain combines TRBV6-4 with TRBJ1-1, with 9 nucleotides matching TRBD1. The CDR3 totals 14 residues. The trim removed 9 bases at V and 1 base at J, leaving 6 bases unmatched. Germline-derived CDR1 and CDR2 are MRHNA and SNTAGT. As DNA, the CDR3 is TGTGCCAGACCCCCGGGACAGGGGAACACTGAAGCTTTCTTT. Translated: CARPPGQGNTEAFF.

This clonotype was counted ten times or more. The CDR3 DNA follows: TGTGCCAGCAGTTTCGGGCTGAGCACAGATACGCAGTATTTT. Its protein is CASSFGLSTDTQYF. This chain uses TRBV28 with TRBJ2-3, with no clear D. V was trimmed by 3 bases and J by 0 bases, leaving 7 bases between them. Germline V gene sequence: CDR1 MDHEN, CDR2 SYDVKM. The CDR3 consists of 14 residues.

This clonotype has at least ten counts. V and J are TRBV11-2 and TRBJ2-1; D is undetermined. The CDR3 runs 12 residues. V was trimmed by 2 bases and J by 8 bases, leaving 7 bases between them. Germline V gene sequence: CDR1 SGHAT, CDR2 FQNNGV. In nucleotides, the CDR3 is TGTGCCAGCAGCTTAATCATCTATGAGCAGTTCTTC. Its translation: CASSLIIYEQFF.

The chain recombines TRBV25-1 with TRBJ2-7; D is perhaps TRBD2 (5 bases). Trimming stripped 10 bases from V and 5 bases from J, with 12 bases between. The CDR3 has 11 residues. Germline V gives CDR1 MGHDK, CDR2 SYGVNS. In DNA, the CDR3 is TGTGCCACCACATGGGGAGACGAGCAGTACTTC. It is translated as CATTWGDEQYF.

The CDR3 sequence: CASSQDTGGRDTIYF. For the CDR3, the DNA is TGTGCCAGCAGCCAAGATACAGGGGGAAGAGACACCATATATTTT. The J gene is TRBJ1-3, the V gene TRBV3-1; 8 nucleotides align to TRBD1. V was pared by 0 bases and J by 8 bases, with 6 bases of the junction left unmatched. The V gene's germline CDR1 is LGHDT and CDR2 YNNKEL (reference sequence). There are 15 residues in the CDR3. The entire variable domain, with the rest obtained from reference TRBV3-1 and TRBJ1-3, is as follows: DTAVSQTPKYLVTQMGNDKSIKCEQNLGHDTMYWYKQDSKKFLKIMFSYNNKELIINETVPNRFSPKSPDKAHLNLHINSLELGDSAVYFCASSQDTGGRDTIYFGEGSWLTVV.

The table lists this clonotype with many counts. The chain combines TRBV29-1 with TRBJ2-1, with D unclear. Germline lookup yields CDR1 SQVTM and CDR2 ANQGSEA. The CDR3 runs to 12 residues. V shed 5 bases and J shed 8 bases, with 13 bases lying between them. The CDR3 loop reads CSVIVAAHEQFF. The CDR3 bases are TGCAGCGTTATAGTAGCTGCCCATGAGCAGTTCTTC.

In its sample, this clonotype was seen many times. The rearrangement joins TRBV11-2 to TRBJ2-7; 7 nucleotides agree with TRBD1. V was pared by 1 base and J by 4 bases, with 7 bases of the junction left unmatched. The germline V gene has CDR1 SGHAT and CDR2 FQNNGV. The CDR3 contains 15 residues. DNA for the CDR3: TGTGCCAGCAGCTTAGGGGAGACAGGGCCGTACGAGCAGTACTTC. Its protein is CASSLGETGPYEQYF.

This clonotype was detected ten times or more. V usage is TRBV2 and J usage is TRBJ2-5; 7 bases match TRBD1. Germline values: CDR1 SNHLY, CDR2 FYNNEI. V dropped 6 bases and J dropped 4; count of bases not matched to a gene: 8. The CDR3 loop spans 14 amino acids. The CDR3 sequence is CASRHNRGVETQYF. Here the CDR3 DNA reads TGTGCCAGCAGACACAACAGGGGTGTAGAGACCCAGTACTTC.

This clonotype was found many times. The rearrangement joins TRBV3-1 to TRBJ2-3; D is unclear. The V gene's germline CDR1 is LGHDT and CDR2 YNNKEL (reference sequence). Trimming removed 4 bases at V and 1 base at J, with 12 bases between. The CDR3 contains 15 residues. The CDR3 region is CASSPGGGRTDTQYF. The CDR3 coding sequence is TGTGCCAGCAGCCCGGGCGGCGGCCGCACAGATACGCAGTATTTT.

This clonotype showed up many times. The chain couples TRBV20-1 to TRBJ2-7, with a possible D match to TRBD1 (5 bases). The CDR3 spans 11 residues. Germline V gives CDR1 DFQATT, CDR2 SNEGSKA (reference sequence). Trimming took off 1 base at V and 6 bases at J, with 7 bases between the two ends. The CDR3 DNA reads as TGCAGTGCTAGAGGACAGTTCGAGCAGTACTTC. This translates into CSARGQFEQYF.

This clonotype was seen more than once but under ten times. The chain combines TRBV12-3 or TRBV12-4 with TRBJ2-1, with 9 positions matching TRBD2. The CDR3 has 15 amino acids. The V segment lost 7 bases and the J segment 0 bases; nucleotides outside the gene matches: 4. Here the CDR3 reads CASTAGLASYNEQFF. CDR3 nucleotide sequence: TGTGCCAGCACCGCGGGACTAGCCTCCTACAATGAGCAGTTCTTC.

The chain combines TRBV7-8 with TRBJ2-3, with 9 bases fitting TRBD2. Trimming removed 4 bases from V and 3 bases from J; junction bases left unmatched: 2. The CDR3 length is 14 residues. Germline lookup yields CDR1 SGHVS and CDR2 FQNEAQ. Here the CDR3 DNA reads TGTGCCAGCAGCTACGGACTAGCGACAGATACGCAGTATTTT. It codes for CASSYGLATDTQYF. Full variable domain (missing parts from reference TRBV7-8 and TRBJ2-3): GAGVSQSPRYKVAKRGQDVALRCDPISGHVSLFWYQQALGQGPEFLTYFQNEAQLDKSGLPSDRFFAERPEGSVSTLKIQRTQQEDSAVYLCASSYGLATDTQYFGPGTRLTVL.

This clonotype was seen at least ten times. The genes are TRBV28 and TRBJ2-4, with TRBD2 identical over 7 bases. CDR1 and CDR2 from the germline V gene are MDHEN and SYDVKM. The CDR3 extends over 15 amino acids. Trimming at V came to 4 bases and at J to 0 bases, leaving 3 bases not matched to a gene. The CDR3 loop reads CASSYSGGAKNIQYF. The CDR3 nucleotides are TGTGCCAGCAGTTACTCGGGGGGAGCCAAAAACATTCAGTACTTC.

This clonotype was seen at least ten times. The rearrangement links TRBV12-3 or TRBV12-4 to TRBJ2-7; 10 bases agree with TRBD1. V trimming: 3 bases; J trimming: 7 bases; junction bases outside the gene matches: 6. The CDR3 has 14 amino acids. CDR3 in DNA: TGTGCCAGCAGTTTTAGACAGGGGGCATGGGAGCAGTACTTC. It is translated as CASSFRQGAWEQYF.